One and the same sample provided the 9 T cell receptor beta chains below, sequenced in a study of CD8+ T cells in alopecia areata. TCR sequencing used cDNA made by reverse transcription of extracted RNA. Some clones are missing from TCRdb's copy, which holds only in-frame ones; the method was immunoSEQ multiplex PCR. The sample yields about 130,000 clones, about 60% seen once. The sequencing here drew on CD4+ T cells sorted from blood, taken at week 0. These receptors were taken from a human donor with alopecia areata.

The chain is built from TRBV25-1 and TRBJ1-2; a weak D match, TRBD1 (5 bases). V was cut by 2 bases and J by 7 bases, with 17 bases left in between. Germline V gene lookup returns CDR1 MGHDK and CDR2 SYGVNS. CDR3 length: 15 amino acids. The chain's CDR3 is CASSEPWSGQGGYTF. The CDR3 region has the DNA TGTGCCAGCAGTGAACCGTGGTCAGGCCAGGGTGGCTACACCTTC.

The CDR3 is CASSPMVIAGPEAFF. For the CDR3, the DNA is TGTGCCAGCAGCCCAATGGTCATAGCGGGGCCTGAAGCTTTCTTT. The chain joins TRBV7-8 to TRBJ1-1, with TRBD1 as a possible D gene (5 bases). CDR1 SGHVS and CDR2 FQNEAQ come from the germline V gene. V lost 5 bases, J lost 6 bases, and 19 bases lay in between. The CDR3 is 15 amino acids.

The CDR3 coding sequence is TGTGCCAGCAGTGAGGGGAGGACCCAGTACTTC. As protein: CASSEGRTQYF. V is TRBV6-1 and J is TRBJ2-5; D is possibly TRBD2 (5 bases). CDR1 is MNHNS, CDR2 SASEGT, per germline. The CDR3 totals 11 residues. V was trimmed by 3 bases and J by 7 bases, leaving 6 bases between them.

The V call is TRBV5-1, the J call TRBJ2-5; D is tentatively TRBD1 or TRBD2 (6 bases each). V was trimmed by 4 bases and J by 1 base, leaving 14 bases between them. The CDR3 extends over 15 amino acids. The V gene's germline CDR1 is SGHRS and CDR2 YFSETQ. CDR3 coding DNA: TGCGCCAGCAGCATGACGGGGGCGCGCCAAGAGACCCAGTACTTC. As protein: CASSMTGARQETQYF.

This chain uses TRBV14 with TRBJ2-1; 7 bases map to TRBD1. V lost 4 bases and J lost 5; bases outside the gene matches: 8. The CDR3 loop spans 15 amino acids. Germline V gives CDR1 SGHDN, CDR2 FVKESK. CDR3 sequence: CASSLTGVKNNEQFF. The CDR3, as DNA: TGTGCCAGCAGCCTCACAGGGGTAAAAAACAATGAGCAGTTCTTC.

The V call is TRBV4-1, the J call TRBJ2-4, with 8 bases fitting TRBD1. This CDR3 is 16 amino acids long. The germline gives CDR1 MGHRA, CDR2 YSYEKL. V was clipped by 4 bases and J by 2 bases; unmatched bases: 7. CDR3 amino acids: CASSRPDRDPKNIQYF. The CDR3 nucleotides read TGCGCCAGCAGCCGGCCGGACAGGGATCCCAAAAACATTCAGTACTTC.

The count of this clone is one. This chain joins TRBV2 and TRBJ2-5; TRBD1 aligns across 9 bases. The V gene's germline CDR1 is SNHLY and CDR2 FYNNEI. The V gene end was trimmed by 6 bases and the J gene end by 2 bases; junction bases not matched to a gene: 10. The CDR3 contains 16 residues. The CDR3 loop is CASRLGGTGIQETQYF. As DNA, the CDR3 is TGTGCCAGCAGGCTCGGGGGGACAGGGATACAAGAGACCCAGTACTTC.

CDR3 in amino acids: CASSQEASHPEQYF. The CDR3 coding sequence is TGCGCCAGCAGCCAAGAAGCCAGCCACCCGGAGCAGTACTTC. The rearrangement joins TRBV4-1 to TRBJ2-7; D remains unclear. The CDR3 loop spans 14 amino acids. V lost 0 bases to trimming and J lost 7 bases, with 13 bases between them. Germline V lookup: CDR1 MGHRA, CDR2 YSYEKL.

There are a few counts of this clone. The DNA for the CDR3 is TGCGCCAGCAGCCAAGCCATAGGGACGACGGCCTACGAGCAGTACTTC. Residues: CASSQAIGTTAYEQYF. V gene TRBV4-3 combines with J gene TRBJ2-7; D possibly uses TRBD1 or TRBD2 (5 bases each). Germline lookup yields CDR1 LGHNA and CDR2 YSLEER. V lost 1 base and J 2 bases, leaving 15 bases between the germline ends. This CDR3 is built from 16 residues.